Shown below are 32 T cell receptor beta chains from a single sample sequenced in a study of blood T cell repertoires in COVID-19. Data came from immunoSEQ multiplex PCR; TCRdb stores just in-frame clones and leaves some out. The repertoire holds tens of thousands of clones, with approximately 91% as singletons. The sequenced sample was peripheral blood. These receptor sequences come from a human donor in a cohort sampled during active COVID-19.

This clone was seen only once. CDR3 amino acids: CASSLSPQVTQYF. DNA of the CDR3: TGTGCCAGCAGTTTAAGCCCTCAGGTTACGCAGTATTTT. The V and J genes are TRBV27 and TRBJ2-3, with D unresolved. V lost 2 bases, J lost 8 bases, and 11 bases lay in between. The CDR3 consists of 13 residues. Germline values: CDR1 MNHEY, CDR2 SMNVEV (reference sequence).

This clone was observed a single time. The chain combines TRBV7-2 with TRBJ2-7; 11 bases are shared with TRBD2. J gave up 2 bases and V 4 bases, and 16 bases lay outside the gene matches. Germline lookup yields CDR1 SGHTA and CDR2 FQGNSA. The CDR3 is made up of 19 amino acids. DNA for the CDR3: TGTGCCAGCAGCTCGCGAGCGGAGGTAGCGGGAGGGCACCCCTACGAGCAGTACTTC. This encodes CASSSRAEVAGGHPYEQYF.

This clone was detected a few times. The J gene is TRBJ2-4, the V gene TRBV4-3, with D possibly TRBD2 on 6 matching bases. The CDR3 covers 15 residues. Germline CDR1 LGHNA, CDR2 YSLEER. V was pared by 4 bases and J by 1 base, with 11 bases between. The CDR3: CASSRTGDAKNIQYF. In DNA, the CDR3 is TGCGCCAGCAGCCGCACGGGGGACGCCAAAAACATTCAGTACTTC.

CDR3 protein: CASSLRLAGVETQYF. The CDR3 DNA reads as TGTGCCAGCAGCCTCCGACTAGCGGGGGTAGAGACCCAGTACTTC. V usage is TRBV7-8 and J usage is TRBJ2-5; 12 positions match TRBD2. With V trimmed by 5 bases and J by 4 bases, 5 bases remained unmatched. The length of the CDR3 is 15 residues. Per the germline V gene, CDR1 is SGHVS and CDR2 is FQNEAQ.

The chain uses TRBV5-5 and TRBJ1-2; perhaps TRBD1 as D (6 bases). The length of the CDR3 is 16 residues. V dropped 0 bases and J dropped 4 bases, with 16 bases sitting between them. Per germline, CDR1 SGHKS and CDR2 YYEKEE (reference sequence). As DNA, the CDR3 is TGTGCCAGCAGCTTGGATGGATGGGGGGGCGTCTATGGCTACACCTTC. This translates into CASSLDGWGGVYGYTF.

The chain is built from TRBV2 and TRBJ1-1; no clear D gene. Germline V CDR1 and CDR2: SNHLY, FYNNEI. Trimming cost V 8 bases and J 4 bases, with 8 bases left between them. The CDR3 consists of 11 residues. The CDR3 nucleotides read TGTGCCAGCGAGAGGAGCACTGAAGCTTTCTTT. Residues: CASERSTEAFF.

This clone was detected once. The genes are TRBV5-1 and TRBJ1-6; TRBD1 agrees at 7 bases. The V gene end was trimmed by 4 bases and the J gene end by 7 bases; junction bases not matched to a gene: 14. The germline gives CDR1 SGHRS, CDR2 YFSETQ. The length of the CDR3 is 17 residues. The DNA for the CDR3 is TGCGCCAGCAGCCGCCTCCCTATCCGGGACAGCAATTCACCCCTCCACTTT. This encodes CASSRLPIRDSNSPLHF.

The rearrangement uses TRBV12-3 or TRBV12-4 and TRBJ2-7; perhaps TRBD1 as D (5 bases). Trimming pared 6 bases from V and 5 bases from J, leaving 11 bases between. The length of the CDR3 is 12 residues. The CDR3 loop reads CASSPDTHEQYF. CDR3 nucleotides: TGTGCCAGCAGCCCGGACACCCACGAGCAGTACTTC.

The chain links TRBV6-5 to TRBJ2-3; perhaps TRBD2 as D (6 bases). Germline loops: CDR1 MNHEY, CDR2 SVGAGI. The CDR3 loop spans 14 amino acids. Trimming stripped 6 bases from V and 2 bases from J, with 12 bases between. DNA for the CDR3: TGTGCCAGCAGGGTAGCGGAGTCCACAGATACGCAGTATTTT. Its protein product is CASRVAESTDTQYF.

The gene calls are TRBV7-9 and TRBJ2-6; 7 positions agree with TRBD1. In germline, CDR1 is SEHNR, CDR2 FQNEAQ (reference sequence). This CDR3 has 18 residues. Trimming at V came to 4 bases and at J to 0 bases, leaving 9 bases not matched to a gene. CDR3 bases: TGTGCCAGCAGCTCCCCCCGGACAGGCCACTCTGGGGCCAACGTCCTGACTTTC. It translates to CASSSPRTGHSGANVLTF.

V usage is TRBV10-3 and J usage is TRBJ2-3; TRBD2 aligns across 7 bases. Per germline, CDR1 ENHRY and CDR2 SYGVKD. With V trimmed by 8 bases and J by 5 bases, 7 bases remained unmatched. The CDR3 is made up of 13 amino acids. Here the CDR3 reads CAIRAGDGDTQYF. Written as DNA, the CDR3 is TGTGCCATCCGTGCGGGAGATGGAGATACGCAGTATTTT.

This rearrangement joins TRBV6-5 to TRBJ1-1; weak D call: TRBD1 (6 bases). CDR3 length: 13 residues. CDR1 and CDR2 from the germline V gene are MNHEY and SVGAGI. V lost 5 bases and J 5 bases, leaving 12 bases between the germline ends. DNA for the CDR3: TGTGCCAGCAGTATAACCGACAGGACTGAAGCTTTCTTT. Translating gives CASSITDRTEAFF.

This chain uses TRBV19 with TRBJ2-1; 13 bases fit TRBD2. V lost 4 bases, J lost 8 bases, and 5 bases stayed unmatched. The CDR3 sequence is 15 residues long. Germline CDR1 is LNHDA and CDR2 is SQIVND (reference sequence). This chain's CDR3 is CASSTGTSGIHEQFF. The CDR3 DNA follows: TGTGCCAGTAGTACCGGGACTAGCGGGATCCATGAGCAGTTCTTC.

This chain joins TRBV7-8 and TRBJ1-1; D call uncertain. Germline assignment: CDR1 SGHVS and CDR2 FQNEAQ. There are 12 residues in the CDR3. Trimming shortened V by 5 bases and J by 11 bases, and 15 bases separated the two germline ends. The CDR3 sequence is CASSPIDIDAFF. For the CDR3, the DNA is TGTGCCAGCAGCCCGATTGACATAGACGCTTTCTTT.

The CDR3 here is CASSFVSYPGREGRYNEQFF. Here the CDR3 DNA reads TGCGCCAGCAGCTTCGTAAGCTACCCTGGGCGGGAGGGCCGCTACAATGAGCAGTTCTTC. This chain connects TRBV5-1 to TRBJ2-1, with 9 nucleotides matching TRBD2. The CDR3 loop spans 20 amino acids. Germline loops: CDR1 SGHRS, CDR2 YFSETQ. V lost 2 bases, J lost 3 bases, and 18 bases stayed unmatched.

This clone is a singleton in its sample. This chain links TRBV10-2 with TRBJ2-1, with TRBD2 as a possible D gene (6 bases). This CDR3 is built from 20 residues. V lost 3 bases and J lost 0, with 24 bases in between. Germline CDR1 is WSHSY and CDR2 is SAAADI. In DNA, the CDR3 is TGCGCCAGCAGTGACTATACCTCCCGGGGCGGGACTCACTCCTACAATGAGCAGTTCTTC. Protein sequence: CASSDYTSRGGTHSYNEQFF.

This clone appeared a few times. The chain is built from TRBV10-2 and TRBJ2-2; the D gene is possibly TRBD2 (6 bases). Germline V gene lookup returns CDR1 WSHSY and CDR2 SAAADI. V was clipped by 10 bases and J by 5 bases, with 20 bases between them. The CDR3 consists of 15 residues. The CDR3 region has the DNA TGCGCCACGAGGCGTGGCGGGATCGAAACCGGGGAGCTGTTTTTT. This gives the protein CATRRGGIETGELFF.

This chain links TRBV10-1 with TRBJ2-7; weak D call: TRBD1 (6 bases). Between the trimmed V and J ends, which lost 2 bases and 2 bases, there was a span of 13 bases. The CDR3 loop spans 15 amino acids. Germline CDR1 WNHNN, CDR2 SYGVQD (reference sequence). The CDR3 is CASSEKPGHPYEQYF. The DNA for the CDR3 is TGCGCCAGCAGTGAGAAACCGGGACACCCCTACGAGCAGTACTTC.

V and J are TRBV7-2 and TRBJ2-4; maybe TRBD2 (6 bases). Deletions cut 4 bases from V and 2 bases from J, with 12 bases between. CDR3 length: 15 amino acids. Germline V gene lookup returns CDR1 SGHTA and CDR2 FQGNSA. This CDR3 is CASSSLGGTKNIQYF. The CDR3 DNA is TGTGCCAGCAGCTCCCTCGGGGGTACCAAAAACATTCAGTACTTC.

The chain is built from TRBV19 and TRBJ2-1; TRBD1 agrees at 7 bases. The CDR3 totals 16 residues. V lost 3 bases, J lost 4 bases, and 9 bases stayed unmatched. The germline CDR1 and CDR2 sequences are LNHDA and SQIVND (reference sequence). The CDR3 protein is CASSMFETGLYNEQFF. DNA for the CDR3: TGTGCCAGTAGTATGTTCGAGACAGGGCTTTACAATGAGCAGTTCTTC.

The chain carries TRBV11-3 and TRBJ2-2; D remains ambiguous. The germline V gene has CDR1 SGHNT and CDR2 YENEEA. The CDR3 length is 14 residues. V was shortened by 5 bases and J by 5 bases, with 12 bases between the two germline ends. Here the CDR3 DNA reads TGTGCCAGCAGCGGCGGTGGCGGTACCGGGGAGCTGTTTTTT. Its translation: CASSGGGGTGELFF.

The chain combines TRBV6-1 with TRBJ2-7, with D possibly being TRBD2 (6 bases). V was trimmed by 2 bases and J by 2 bases, leaving 13 bases between them. This CDR3 region has 15 residues. The germline gives CDR1 MNHNS, CDR2 SASEGT. CDR3 residues: CASSERREYPYEQYF. The CDR3 nucleotides are TGTGCCAGCAGTGAACGCCGGGAGTACCCCTACGAGCAGTACTTC.

V and J are TRBV4-3 and TRBJ2-1, with 11 bases matching TRBD1. The CDR3 totals 16 residues. Germline V gene lookup returns CDR1 LGHNA and CDR2 YSLEER. With V trimmed by 3 bases and J by 7 bases, 8 bases remained unmatched. CDR3 loop: CASSQERTGGLNEQFF. CDR3 nucleotides: TGCGCCAGCAGCCAGGAGCGGACAGGGGGCCTGAATGAGCAGTTCTTC.

This clone has a single count. The V call is TRBV24-1, the J call TRBJ2-5; 9 bases are shared with TRBD1. CDR1 is KGHDR, CDR2 SFDVKD, per germline. This CDR3 has 16 amino acids. The V and J ends lost 1 base and 4 bases, in that order; junction bases with no gene match: 6. CDR3 nucleotides: TGTGCCACCAGTGATTTAATACAGGGGGCAGGAGAGACCCAGTACTTC. It specifies CATSDLIQGAGETQYF.

The V call is TRBV18, the J call TRBJ2-5; D is unresolved. The V end was cut by 6 bases, the J end by 5 bases, with 10 bases between. Germline values: CDR1 KGHSH, CDR2 LQKENI. The CDR3 runs 12 residues. The CDR3 here is CASSPSTETQYF. CDR3 nucleotide sequence: TGTGCCAGCTCGCCCTCTACGGAGACCCAGTACTTC.

The rearrangement links TRBV11-3 to TRBJ2-7; 8 positions match TRBD1. The CDR3 extends over 15 amino acids. Trimming cost V 2 bases and J 2 bases; bases outside gene matches: 5. Per germline, CDR1 SGHNT and CDR2 YENEEA. The CDR3 DNA follows: TGTGCCAGCAGCTTATCTGACAGGGGAGCCTACGAGCAGTACTTC. This sequence encodes CASSLSDRGAYEQYF.

J is TRBJ2-7 and V is TRBV27, with 8 nucleotides matching TRBD2. After removal of 5 bases from V and 3 bases from J, the junction contained 9 bases not matched to a gene. The CDR3 has 15 amino acids. CDR1 MNHEY and CDR2 SMNVEV come from the germline V gene (reference sequence). CDR3 residues: CASSPVTSADYEQYF. The CDR3 DNA follows: TGTGCCAGCAGTCCAGTGACTAGCGCCGACTACGAGCAGTACTTC.

This chain joins TRBV10-3 and TRBJ1-2; D gene uncertain. Trimming took off 6 bases at V and 3 bases at J, with 11 bases between the two ends. Germline V gene data show CDR1 as ENHRY and CDR2 as SYGVKD. The CDR3 extends over 13 amino acids. CDR3 sequence (DNA): TGTGCCATCAGGGAGCCAGGCCACTATGGCTACACCTTC. Translation: CAIREPGHYGYTF.

The chain has TRBV5-4 and TRBJ2-3; 10 nucleotides match TRBD2. The CDR3 extends over 14 amino acids. V shed 0 bases and J 14 bases; nucleotides not matched to a gene: 9. CDR1 is SGHNT and CDR2 is YYREEE in the germline V gene (reference sequence). For the CDR3, the DNA is TGTGCCAGCAGCTTGGTACTAGCGGGACCCGAGCGGTATTTT. Its protein is CASSLVLAGPERYF. Complete variable domain (other parts from reference TRBV5-4 and TRBJ2-3): ETGVTQSPTHLIKTRGQQVTLRCSSQSGHNTVSWYQQALGQGPQFIFQYYREEENGRGNFPPRFSGLQFPNYSSELNVNALELDDSALYLCASSLVLAGPERYFGPGTRLTVL.

The chain recombines TRBV3-1 (or the pseudogene TRBV3-2) with TRBJ2-3, with D perhaps matching TRBD2 (5 bases). V was pared by 4 bases and J by 2 bases, with 13 bases between. This CDR3 has 15 amino acids. Germline V gene data show CDR1 as LGHDT and CDR2 as YNNKEL (reference sequence). The CDR3 DNA reads as TGTGCCAGCAGCCGAACCGGGATACCCACAGATACGCAGTATTTT. Translated: CASSRTGIPTDTQYF.

The chain employs TRBV19 and TRBJ1-2; 8 positions match TRBD1. The junction had 4 bases not matched to a gene; V was cut back by 7 bases and J by 0 bases. This CDR3 has 14 residues. Germline CDR1 is LNHDA and CDR2 is SQIVND (reference sequence). DNA for the CDR3: TGTGCCAGTATTGAACAGGGGGCTAACTATGGCTACACCTTC. Its translation: CASIEQGANYGYTF.

This clone has only one observation. The chain uses TRBV5-4 and TRBJ2-2; D is perhaps TRBD2 (6 bases). From germline, CDR1 is SGHNT and CDR2 YYREEE (reference sequence). This CDR3 contains 15 residues. Trimming took 2 bases from V and 2 from J, leaving 10 bases between them. CDR3 amino acids: CASSLAGVNTGELFF. The CDR3 nucleotides are TGTGCCAGCAGCTTAGCGGGTGTTAACACCGGGGAGCTGTTTTTT. The variable domain in full, with the rest retrieved from reference TRBV5-4 and TRBJ2-2, is ETGVTQSPTHLIKTRGQQVTLRCSSQSGHNTVSWYQQALGQGPQFIFQYYREEENGRGNFPPRFSGLQFPNYSSELNVNALELDDSALYLCASSLAGVNTGELFFGEGSRLTVL.